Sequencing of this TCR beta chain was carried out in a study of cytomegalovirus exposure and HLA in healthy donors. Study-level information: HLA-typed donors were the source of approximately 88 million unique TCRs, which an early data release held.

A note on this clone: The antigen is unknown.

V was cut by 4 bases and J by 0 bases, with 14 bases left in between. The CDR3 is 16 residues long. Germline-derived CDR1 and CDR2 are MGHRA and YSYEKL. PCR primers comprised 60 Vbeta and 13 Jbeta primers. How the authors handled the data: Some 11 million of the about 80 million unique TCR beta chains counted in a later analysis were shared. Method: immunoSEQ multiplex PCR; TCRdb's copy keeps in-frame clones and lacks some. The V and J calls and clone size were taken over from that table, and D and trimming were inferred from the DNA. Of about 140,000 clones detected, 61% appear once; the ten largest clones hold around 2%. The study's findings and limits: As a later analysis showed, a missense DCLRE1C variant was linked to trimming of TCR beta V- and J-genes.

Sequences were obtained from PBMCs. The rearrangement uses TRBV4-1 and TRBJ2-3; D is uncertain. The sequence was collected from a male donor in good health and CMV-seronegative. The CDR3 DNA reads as TGCGCCAGCAGCCCCTTCACCGTCCAGAGCACAGATACGCAGTATTTT. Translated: CASSPFTVQSTDTQYF.